This T cell receptor beta chain appears in the sequencing data of a study of cytomegalovirus exposure and HLA in healthy donors (dated by TCRdb to 2015 to 2018). About the full investigation: An earlier analysis of approximately 550 of the donors reported 276 Gb of sequence data and 100 million to 140 million unique TCR beta sequences from some 180 million T cells. A later genetic analysis used genome-wide SNP genotypes for 398 of the 666 donors, treating that subset as a discovery cohort. The number of donors typed differed by locus, with roughly 620-630 for A, B, C, DRB1 and DQB1, more than 500 for DQA1, 606 for DPA1, and some 450 for DPB1. A separate validation cohort of 100 to 150 different subjects was used in addition to the roughly 700-subject first cohort. A later analysis re-analyzed previously published TCR beta repertoires from roughly 630 donors and added high-resolution HLA genotyping to study TCR occurrence patterns. Rather than using new phenotypic data, the later analysis identified candidate immune exposures from TCR beta sequences and from how often those sequences occurred across donors. Donor age, sex, ethnicity and CMV serostatus were compiled alongside the repertoire data. The study profiled the T cell repertoires of 500 to 800 subjects by immunosequencing and related them to cytomegalovirus serostatus. HLA typing covered class I and class II loci at four-digit resolution. The study aimed to test whether cataloging public T cell receptors could reveal signatures of past pathogen exposure. Because of strong linkage in the cohort, five DR-DQ haplotypes were treated as single units for association and clustering. Around 300 gigabases of sequencing data and tens of millions of unique TCR sequences were included in an early release covering about 620 HLA-typed donors. Every discovery cohort repertoire had been produced on one sequencing platform. Among about 370 genotyped donors of the cohort, an average of around 250,000 unique TCR beta nucleotide sequences was sequenced per donor, of which 15% to 20% were non-productive. The genetic ancestry cluster associated with self-reported Caucasian donors included 80% to 90% of the 300 to 400 genotyped donors. High-throughput TCR immunosequencing, statistical association of individual TCRs with disease status, and machine learning were combined to predict cytomegalovirus infection status. An earlier analysis of 587 of the donors applied high-throughput TCR beta sequencing to assess whether each TCR beta V gene segment acted as functional or pseudogenic. The study at large found these results: The authors suggested that the approach could potentially be extended to other disease states and immunological phenotypes. This cohort had only TCR beta chains sequenced, and the lack of alpha or paired-chain data limited which features could be detected. Because some donors lacked HLA typing at each locus, the association tests relied only on the typed subset. Some IMGT-functional V segments, including TRBV6-2 and TRBV6-3, could not be told apart with the 87-base-pair reads, so those segments were excluded. V-gene and J-gene trimming of TCR beta chains was associated with a missense DCLRE1C variant in a later genetic analysis, and the association was replicated in an independent cohort. Correlated functional status among segregating V segments might reflect linkage disequilibrium, but an unknown experimental factor could not be ruled out. A further reported finding was that TCR beta sequences accurately predicted the HLA-A and HLA-B alleles for most subjects in the first cohort. Several of the top co-occurrence clusters appeared to be linked to parvovirus B19, influenza, CMV and Epstein-Barr virus, according to a later analysis. For the cohort, immune exposure information was limited to CMV serostatus. According to a later analysis, most CMV-associated TCR beta chains appeared to be HLA-restricted, and the HLA associations seemed to be driven largely by CMV exposure. In a later analysis, HLA-associated TCR beta chains were found to be more clonally expanded and to have lower generation probabilities than equally common non-associated chains. According to a later genetic analysis, donors in an Asian-associated ancestry cluster had fewer N-insertions in productive TCRs than the approximately 650-donor mean. Because counts were too low, roughly 18 rarely observed V segments, including chromosome 9 orphons, were left out of the earlier analysis of some 600 of the donors. Most TCR sequences were seen in very few donors, while some public TCRs were found in many individuals. The study gave a list of 150 to 200 TCR beta chains associated with cytomegalovirus. When HLA alleles, especially DR and DQ, strongly co-occurred, attributing TCR associations to individual alleles was difficult. Broadly in line with IMGT annotations, most TCR beta V segments showed up in productive rearrangements about 90% or about 30% of the time in an earlier analysis of approximately 600 of the donors. Presence/absence analyses assumed roughly uniform sequencing depth across donors, an assumption that may not hold. A cluster of highly shared sequence variants was judged likely to represent a technical artifact of the sequencing pipeline. A few of the identified cytomegalovirus-associated TCR beta chains were confirmed in vitro to be specific for cytomegalovirus antigens. In both the original and validation cohorts, the classifier was reported to diagnose cytomegalovirus status with high specificity and sensitivity. In a later analysis, some 17,000 TCR beta sequences were associated with specific HLA alleles at a false discovery rate of 0.05. In a later analysis, the rate of TCR association differed among HLA loci, with DRB1 alleles having the most associated TCRs and HLA-C alleles having the fewest.

V lost 7 bases and J lost 6 bases; the stretch between them is 9 bases long. Inclusive of the bounding cysteine and phenylalanine, the CDR3 is 12 residues long. The retained sequence is limited to the CDR3, 36 bases, with the frame set at the first base. CDR1 and CDR2 (WSHSY, SAAADI) derive from the germline V gene. Library generation was performed with the immunoSEQ multiplex PCR assay. A mixture of 60 forward primers for TCR Vbeta segments and 13 reverse primers for TCR Jbeta segments was used in the multiplex PCR. The CDR3 region of rearranged TCR beta genes was amplified from genomic DNA with a multiplex PCR assay. The amplified TCR beta libraries were sequenced on the Illumina HiSeq System as 87-base-pair reads. The authors' analysis ran thus. In a later analysis, some 80 million unique TCR beta chains were counted across the 666 repertoires, and roughly 11 million of these chains were shared by at least two donors. To remove PCR and sequencing errors, raw reads were error-corrected and collapsed into unique sequences using a nearest-neighbor algorithm that merged closely related sequences. Alignment of CDR3 sequences to IMGT reference sequences was used to assign V, D and J gene segments. For a sequence to be retained, at least a six-nucleotide match to both a V gene segment and a J gene segment was required. A rearrangement was called productive if the CDR3 had no stop codons and remained in frame with V and J, and every other rearrangement was called non-productive. CDR3 was defined by IMGT convention, running from the second conserved V-encoded cysteine to the conserved J-encoded phenylalanine. Sequences without an unambiguous match to a single V gene segment were excluded from the earlier analysis of 450 to 650 of the donors. An earlier analysis of some 500 of the donors classified V segments as functional when productive rearrangements were above 56.7% and as segregating when the standard deviation between donors was above 5%. A statistical classification framework was developed to diagnose cytomegalovirus status using the catalog of TCR beta chain sequences. A later analysis assigned V and J genes by comparing TCR nucleotide sequences with IMGT/GENE-DB human TR gene sequences. The TCRdist pipeline was used in a later analysis to assign CDR3 sequences and most-parsimonious VDJ recombination scenarios. In a later analysis, every TCR beta chain was defined by the combination of its CDR3 amino acid sequence and its V-gene family, and reads without a unique V-gene family were dropped. A later analysis removed several hundred highly shared, low-generation-probability nucleotide sequences to deal with suspected cross-contamination and a sequencing artifact. For each public chain, a later analysis derived a clonal expansion index from normalized ranks of inferred template counts within each repertoire. In a later analysis, generation probabilities were computed with a VDJ recombination model fitted to out-of-frame rearrangements, and the resulting probabilities were checked against IGoR. A later analysis scored TCR-TCR, TCR-HLA and TCR-CMV co-occurrence with hypergeometric tests, applying a repertoire-size bias correction to TCR pairs. A later analysis estimated false discovery rates by permuting HLA or CMV assignments 20 times. A later analysis grouped co-occurring TCRs with DBSCAN, adding TCRdist sequence similarity when clustering within HLA-allele-positive subsets. Repertoires with fewer than 30,000 or more than 120,000 public chains, plus five repertoires with anomalous nucleotide sharing, were excluded from co-occurrence clustering. Here the immuneACCESS table is served through TCRdb, limited to in-frame sequences with V and J called. Missing clones are a known gap in these copies; in checked studies unresolved V genes cover under half, and the rest lacks a known reason. V and J calls and clone size follow that table, whereas D and trimming were derived from the DNA. The sample contains roughly 190,000 clones, about 81% of them found a single time. The leading ten clones occupy 0.8% of the sample.

Comment on this clone: The target of this receptor is not known. Nothing much larger sits one base from this clone, and base qualities are not available.

The cohort comprised 710 or so healthy bone marrow donors. All cohort members were sampled while nominally healthy, although unrecorded immune exposures were likely present. The donor was CMV seronegative and belonged to the group of 352 seronegative cohort members. A peripheral blood sample was provided by each donor, and peripheral blood mononuclear cells were used for TCR beta sequencing. Genomic DNA extraction from the blood cell samples was performed with the Qiagen DNeasy Blood Extraction Kit. The chain is assembled from TRBV10-2 and TRBJ2-2, and possibly TRBD2, on 5 matching bases. The sequenced sample consisted of PBMCs. This TCR derives from a woman aged 18-29 years in good health and CMV-seronegative. CDR3 protein: CASIREAGELFF. The DNA reads as follows: TGCGCCAGCATACGGGAAGCCGGGGAGCTGTTTTTT.